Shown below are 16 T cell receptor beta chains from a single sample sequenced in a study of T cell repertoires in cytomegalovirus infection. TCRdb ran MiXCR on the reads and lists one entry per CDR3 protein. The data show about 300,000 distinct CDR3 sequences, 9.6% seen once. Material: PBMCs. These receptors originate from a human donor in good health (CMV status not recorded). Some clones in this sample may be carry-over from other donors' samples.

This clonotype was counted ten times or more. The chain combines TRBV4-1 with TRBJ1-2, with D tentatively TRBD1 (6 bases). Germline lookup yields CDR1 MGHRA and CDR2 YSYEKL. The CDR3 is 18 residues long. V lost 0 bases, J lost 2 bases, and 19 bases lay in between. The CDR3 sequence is CASSQERIGQFRNYGYTF. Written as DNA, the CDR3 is TGCGCCAGCAGCCAAGAACGGATCGGACAGTTTAGGAACTATGGCTACACCTTC.

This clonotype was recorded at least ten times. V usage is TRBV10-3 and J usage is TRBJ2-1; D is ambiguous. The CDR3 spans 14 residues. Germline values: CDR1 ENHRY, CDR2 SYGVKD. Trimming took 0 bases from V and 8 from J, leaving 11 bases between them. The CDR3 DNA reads TGTGCCATCAGTGAGTCGAATTATAAGGATGAGCAGTTCTTC. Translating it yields CAISESNYKDEQFF.

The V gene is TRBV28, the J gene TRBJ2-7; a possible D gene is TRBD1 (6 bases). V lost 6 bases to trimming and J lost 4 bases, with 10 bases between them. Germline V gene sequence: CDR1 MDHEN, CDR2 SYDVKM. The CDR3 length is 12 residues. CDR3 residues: CASRIQGYEQYF. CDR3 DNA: TGTGCCAGCAGGATTCAGGGGTACGAGCAGTACTTC.

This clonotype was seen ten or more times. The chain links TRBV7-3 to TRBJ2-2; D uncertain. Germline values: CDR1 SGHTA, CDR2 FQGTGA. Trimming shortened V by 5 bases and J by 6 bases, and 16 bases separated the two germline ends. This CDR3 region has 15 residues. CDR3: CASSPPGSSAGELFF. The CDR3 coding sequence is TGTGCCAGCAGCCCTCCGGGTAGCTCCGCCGGGGAGCTGTTTTTT.

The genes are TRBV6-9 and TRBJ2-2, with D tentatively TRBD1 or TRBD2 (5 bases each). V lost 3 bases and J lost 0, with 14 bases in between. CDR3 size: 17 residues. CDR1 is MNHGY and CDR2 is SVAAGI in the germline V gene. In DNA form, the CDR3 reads TGTGCCAGCAGTTACGACGTGGGGACGGCGAACACCGGGGAGCTGTTTTTT. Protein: CASSYDVGTANTGELFF.

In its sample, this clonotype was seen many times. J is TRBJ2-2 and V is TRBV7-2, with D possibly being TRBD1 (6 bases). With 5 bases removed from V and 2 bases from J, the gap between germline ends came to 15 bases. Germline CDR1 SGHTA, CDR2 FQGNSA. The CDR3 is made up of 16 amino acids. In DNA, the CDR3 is TGTGCCAGCAGCCCCCTCCGGACAGTCAACACCGGGGAGCTGTTTTTT. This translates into CASSPLRTVNTGELFF.

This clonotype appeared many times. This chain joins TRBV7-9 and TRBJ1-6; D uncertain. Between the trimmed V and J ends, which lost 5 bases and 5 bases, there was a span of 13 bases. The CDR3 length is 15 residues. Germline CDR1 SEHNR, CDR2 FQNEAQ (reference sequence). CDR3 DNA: TGTGCCAGCAGCACGACGCTTAGTAATAATTCACCCCTCCACTTT. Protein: CASSTTLSNNSPLHF.

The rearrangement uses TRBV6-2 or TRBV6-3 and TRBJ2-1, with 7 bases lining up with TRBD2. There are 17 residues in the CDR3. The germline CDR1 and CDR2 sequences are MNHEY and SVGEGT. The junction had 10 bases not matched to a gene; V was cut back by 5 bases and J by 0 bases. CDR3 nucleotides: TGTGCCAGCAGTCCCCCACAACGGACTAGCTCCTACAATGAGCAGTTCTTC. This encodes CASSPPQRTSSYNEQFF.

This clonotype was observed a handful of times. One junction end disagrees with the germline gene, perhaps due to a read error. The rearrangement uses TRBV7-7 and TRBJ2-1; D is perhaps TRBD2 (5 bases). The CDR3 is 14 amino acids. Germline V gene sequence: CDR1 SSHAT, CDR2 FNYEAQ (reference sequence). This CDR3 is CASSPRERDNEQFF. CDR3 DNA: TGTGCTAGCAGCCCACGGGAACGGGACAATGAGCAGTTCTTC. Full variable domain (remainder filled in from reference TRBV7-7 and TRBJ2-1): GAGVSQSPRYKVTKRGQDVTLRCDPISSHATLYWYQQALGQGPEFLTYFNYEAQPDKSGLPSDRFSAERPEGSISTLTIQRTEQRDSAMYRCASSPRERDNEQFFGPGTRLTVL.

CDR3 in amino acids: CASSFYPGEQYV. In DNA form, the CDR3 reads TGTGCCAGCAGTTTTTACCCGGGAGAGCAGTACGTC. V and J are TRBV12-3 or TRBV12-4 and TRBJ2-7; D possibly corresponds to TRBD2 (5 bases). The CDR3 runs 12 residues. The V and J ends lost 3 bases and 7 bases respectively, with 10 bases between them.

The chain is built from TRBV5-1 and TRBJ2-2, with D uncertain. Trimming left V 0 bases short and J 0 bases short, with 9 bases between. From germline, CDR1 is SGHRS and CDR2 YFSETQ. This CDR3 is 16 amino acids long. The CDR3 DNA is TGCGCCAGCAGCTTGGAAGGCAGGCCGAACACCGGGGAGCTGTTTTTT. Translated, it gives CASSLEGRPNTGELFF.

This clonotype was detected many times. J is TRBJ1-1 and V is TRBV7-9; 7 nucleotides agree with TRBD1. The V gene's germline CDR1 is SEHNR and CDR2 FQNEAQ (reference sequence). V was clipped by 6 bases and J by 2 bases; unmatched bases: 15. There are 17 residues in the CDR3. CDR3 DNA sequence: TGTGCCAGCAGAGGAACGGGGGACAGAGTTTCAAACACTGAAGCTTTCTTT. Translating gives CASRGTGDRVSNTEAFF.

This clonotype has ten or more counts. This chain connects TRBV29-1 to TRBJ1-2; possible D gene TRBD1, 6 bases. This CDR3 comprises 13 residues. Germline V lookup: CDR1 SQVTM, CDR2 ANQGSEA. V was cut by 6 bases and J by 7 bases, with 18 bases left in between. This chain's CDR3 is CSVGGEGRGGYTF. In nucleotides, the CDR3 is TGCAGCGTAGGGGGAGAGGGACGCGGTGGCTACACCTTC. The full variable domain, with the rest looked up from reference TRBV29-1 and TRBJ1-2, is SAVISQKPSRDICQRGTSLTIQCQVDSQVTMMFWYRQQPGQSLTLIATANQGSEATYESGFVIDKFPISRPNLTFSTLTVSNMSPEDSSIYLCSVGGEGRGGYTFGSGTRLTVV.

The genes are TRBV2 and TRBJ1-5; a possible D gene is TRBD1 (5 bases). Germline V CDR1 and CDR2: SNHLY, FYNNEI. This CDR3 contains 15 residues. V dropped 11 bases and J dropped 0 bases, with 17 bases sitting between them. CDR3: CAGGMGVASNQPQHF. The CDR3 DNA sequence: TGTGCCGGGGGGATGGGAGTGGCTAGCAATCAGCCCCAGCATTTT. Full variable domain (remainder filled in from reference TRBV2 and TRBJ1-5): EPEVTQTPSHQVTQMGQEVILRCVPISNHLYFYWYRQILGQKVEFLVSFYNNEISEKSEIFDDQFSVERPDGSNFTLKIRSTKLEDSAMYFCAGGMGVASNQPQHFGDGTRLSIL.

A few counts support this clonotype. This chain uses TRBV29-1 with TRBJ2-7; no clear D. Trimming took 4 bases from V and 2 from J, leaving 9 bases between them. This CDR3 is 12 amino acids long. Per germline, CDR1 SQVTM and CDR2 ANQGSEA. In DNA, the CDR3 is TGCAGCGTTGCAGACTTTACCTACGAGCAGTACTTC. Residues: CSVADFTYEQYF.

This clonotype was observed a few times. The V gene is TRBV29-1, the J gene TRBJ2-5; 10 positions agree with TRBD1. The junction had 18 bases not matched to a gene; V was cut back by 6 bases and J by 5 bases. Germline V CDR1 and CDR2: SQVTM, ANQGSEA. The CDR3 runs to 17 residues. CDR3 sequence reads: CSVQARIGTGDGETQYF. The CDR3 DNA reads TGCAGCGTCCAAGCAAGGATCGGGACAGGGGATGGGGAGACCCAGTACTTC.